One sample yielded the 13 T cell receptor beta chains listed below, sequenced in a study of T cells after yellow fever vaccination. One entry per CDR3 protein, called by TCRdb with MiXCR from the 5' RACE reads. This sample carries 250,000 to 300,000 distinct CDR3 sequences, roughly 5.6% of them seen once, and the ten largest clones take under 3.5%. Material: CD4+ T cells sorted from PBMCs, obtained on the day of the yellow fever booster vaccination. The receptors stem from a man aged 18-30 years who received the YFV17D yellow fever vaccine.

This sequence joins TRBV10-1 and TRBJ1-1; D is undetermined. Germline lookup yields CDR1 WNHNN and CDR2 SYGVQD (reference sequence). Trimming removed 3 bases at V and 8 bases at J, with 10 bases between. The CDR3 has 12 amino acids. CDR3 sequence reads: CASSDRKGEAFF. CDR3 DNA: TGCGCCAGCAGTGATCGGAAGGGCGAAGCTTTCTTT.

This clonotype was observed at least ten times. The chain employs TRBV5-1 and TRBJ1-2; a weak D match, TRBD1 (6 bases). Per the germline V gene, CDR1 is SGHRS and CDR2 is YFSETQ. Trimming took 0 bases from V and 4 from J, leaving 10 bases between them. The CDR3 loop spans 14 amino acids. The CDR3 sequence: CASSLDSGAYGYTF. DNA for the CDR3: TGCGCCAGCAGCTTGGATTCAGGGGCCTATGGCTACACCTTC.

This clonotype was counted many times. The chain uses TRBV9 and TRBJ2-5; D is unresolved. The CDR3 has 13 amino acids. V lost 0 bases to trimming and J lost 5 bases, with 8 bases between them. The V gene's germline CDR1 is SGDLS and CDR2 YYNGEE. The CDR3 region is CASSVVPRETQYF. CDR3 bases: TGTGCCAGCAGCGTAGTCCCCCGGGAGACCCAGTACTTC.

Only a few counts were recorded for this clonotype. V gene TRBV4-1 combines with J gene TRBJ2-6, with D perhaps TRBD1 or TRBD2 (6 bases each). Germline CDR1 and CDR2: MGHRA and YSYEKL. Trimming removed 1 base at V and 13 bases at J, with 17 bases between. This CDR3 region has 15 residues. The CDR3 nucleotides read TGCGCCAGCAGCCAAGGCGGGACACGACTCTTGGTCCTGACTTTC. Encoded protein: CASSQGGTRLLVLTF.

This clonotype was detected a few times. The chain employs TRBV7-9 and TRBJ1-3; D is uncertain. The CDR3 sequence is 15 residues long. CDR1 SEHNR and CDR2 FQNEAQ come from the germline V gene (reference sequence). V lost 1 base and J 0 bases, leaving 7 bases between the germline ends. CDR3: CASSLDGNSGNTIYF. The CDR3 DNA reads TGTGCCAGCAGCTTAGACGGAAACTCTGGAAACACCATATATTTT. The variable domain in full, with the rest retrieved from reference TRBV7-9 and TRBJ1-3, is DTGVSQNPRHKITKRGQNVTFRCDPISEHNRLYWYRQTLGQGPEFLTYFQNEAQLEKSRLLSDRFSAERPKGSFSTLEIQRTEQGDSAMYLCASSLDGNSGNTIYFGEGSWLTVV.

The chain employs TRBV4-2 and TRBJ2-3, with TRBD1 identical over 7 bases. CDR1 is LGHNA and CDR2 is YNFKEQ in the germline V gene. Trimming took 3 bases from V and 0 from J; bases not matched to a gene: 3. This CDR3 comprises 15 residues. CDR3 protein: CASSQGQPSTDTQYF. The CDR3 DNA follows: TGTGCCAGCAGCCAGGGACAGCCTAGCACAGATACGCAGTATTTT.

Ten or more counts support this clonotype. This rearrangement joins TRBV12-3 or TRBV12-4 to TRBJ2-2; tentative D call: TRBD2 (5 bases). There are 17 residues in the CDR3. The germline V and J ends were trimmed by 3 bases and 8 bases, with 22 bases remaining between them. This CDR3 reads CASSLRQIAPSSGELFF. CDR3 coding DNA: TGTGCCAGCAGTTTGAGGCAGATAGCTCCTAGCTCGGGGGAGCTGTTTTTT.

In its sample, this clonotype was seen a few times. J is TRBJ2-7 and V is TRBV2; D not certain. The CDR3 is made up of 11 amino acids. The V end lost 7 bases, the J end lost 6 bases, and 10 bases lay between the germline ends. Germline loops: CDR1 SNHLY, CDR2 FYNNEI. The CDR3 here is CASKEGSEQYF. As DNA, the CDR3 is TGTGCCAGCAAAGAAGGCTCCGAGCAGTACTTC.

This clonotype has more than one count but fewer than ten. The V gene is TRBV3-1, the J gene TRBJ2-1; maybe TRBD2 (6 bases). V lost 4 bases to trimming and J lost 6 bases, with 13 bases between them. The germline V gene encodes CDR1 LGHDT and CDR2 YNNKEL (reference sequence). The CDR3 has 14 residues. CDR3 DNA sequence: TGTGCCAGCAGCCTACTAGCATCGGGCAATGAGCAGTTCTTC. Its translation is CASSLLASGNEQFF.

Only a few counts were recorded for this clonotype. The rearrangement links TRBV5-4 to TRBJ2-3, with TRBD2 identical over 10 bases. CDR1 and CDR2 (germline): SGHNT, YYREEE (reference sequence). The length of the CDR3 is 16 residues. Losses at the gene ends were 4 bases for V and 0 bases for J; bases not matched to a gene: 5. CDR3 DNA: TGTGCCAGCAGCGACAAGACTAGCGGGAGCACAGATACGCAGTATTTT. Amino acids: CASSDKTSGSTDTQYF.

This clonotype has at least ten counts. The CDR3 DNA sequence: TGTGCCAGCAGCTTGGGACCCTTCGGGGAGACCCAGTACTTC. This sequence encodes CASSLGPFGETQYF. This chain connects TRBV5-5 to TRBJ2-5, with D unresolved. The CDR3 sequence is 14 residues long. CDR1 and CDR2 from the germline V gene are SGHKS and YYEKEE (reference sequence). Trimming cost V 0 bases and J 5 bases, with 11 bases left between them. Drawing the rest from reference TRBV5-5 and TRBJ2-5, the complete variable domain is DAGVTQSPTHLIKTRGQQVTLRCSPISGHKSVSWYQQVLGQGPQFIFQYYEKEERGRGNFPDRFSARQFPNYSSELNVNALLLGDSALYLCASSLGPFGETQYFGPGTRLLVL.

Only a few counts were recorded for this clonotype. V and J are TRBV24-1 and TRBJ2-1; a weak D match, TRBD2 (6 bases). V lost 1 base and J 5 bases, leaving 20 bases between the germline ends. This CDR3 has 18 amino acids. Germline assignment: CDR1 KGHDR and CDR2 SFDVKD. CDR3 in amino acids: CATSDLPRPTRLHNEQFF. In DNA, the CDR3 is TGTGCCACCAGTGATTTACCCCGTCCGACTAGATTGCACAATGAGCAGTTCTTC.

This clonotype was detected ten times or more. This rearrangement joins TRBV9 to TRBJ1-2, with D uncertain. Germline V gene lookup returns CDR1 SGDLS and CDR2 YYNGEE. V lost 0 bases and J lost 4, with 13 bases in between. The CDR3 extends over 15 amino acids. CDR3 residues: CASSVGGGTTYGYTF. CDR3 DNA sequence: TGTGCCAGCAGCGTAGGGGGAGGTACTACCTATGGCTACACCTTC.